This TCR beta chain comes out of a study of identifying expanded T cells in peripheral blood. Germline values: CDR1 SEHNR, CDR2 FQNEAQ (reference sequence). The V gene end was trimmed by 6 bases and the J gene end by 6 bases; junction bases not matched to a gene: 8. The CDR3 sequence is 15 residues long. The repertoire was sequenced with immunoSEQ multiplex PCR; TCRdb's copy has only in-frame clones and lacks some. Among some 78,000 clones listed, around nine tenths were seen once. Material for sequencing was blood. The chain joins TRBV7-9 to TRBJ2-5, with 12 bases matching TRBD1. The sequence was collected from a person aged 18-70 years in good health. Here the CDR3 reads CASSPGTGGFQTQYF. The DNA of the CDR3 is TGTGCCAGCAGTCCCGGGACAGGGGGCTTCCAGACCCAGTACTTC.